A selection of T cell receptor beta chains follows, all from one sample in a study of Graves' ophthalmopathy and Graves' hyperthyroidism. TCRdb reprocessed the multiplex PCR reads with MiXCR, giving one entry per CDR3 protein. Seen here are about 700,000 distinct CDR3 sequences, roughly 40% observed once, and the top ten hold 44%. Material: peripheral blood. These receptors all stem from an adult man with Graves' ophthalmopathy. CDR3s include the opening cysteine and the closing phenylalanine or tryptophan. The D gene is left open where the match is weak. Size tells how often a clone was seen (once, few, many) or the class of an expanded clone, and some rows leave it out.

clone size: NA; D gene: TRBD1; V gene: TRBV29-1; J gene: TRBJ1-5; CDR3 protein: CSVWTGASYEHF; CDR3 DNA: TGCAGCGTATGGACAGGGGCATCCTACGAGCATTTT
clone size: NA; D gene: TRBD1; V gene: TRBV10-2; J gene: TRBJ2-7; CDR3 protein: CASSTGSVYEQYF; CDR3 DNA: TGCGCCAGCTCGACAGGGAGTGTCTACGAGCAGTACTTC
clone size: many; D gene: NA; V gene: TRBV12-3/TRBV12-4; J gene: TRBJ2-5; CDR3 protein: CASAKGTGQETQYF; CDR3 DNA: TGTGCCAGCGCAAAGGGCACAGGGCAAGAGACCCAGTACTTC
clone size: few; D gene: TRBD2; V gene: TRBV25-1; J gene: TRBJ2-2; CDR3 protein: CASRGLARTGELFF; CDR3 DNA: TGTGCCAGCAGGGGACTAGCGCGGACCGGGGAGCTGTTTTTT
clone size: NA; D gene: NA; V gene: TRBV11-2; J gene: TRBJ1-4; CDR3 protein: CASSTNSATNEKLFF; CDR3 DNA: TGTGCCAGCAGTACGAACTCTGCGACTAATGAAAAACTGTTTTTT
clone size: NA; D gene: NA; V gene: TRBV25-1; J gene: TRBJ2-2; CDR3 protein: CASSWGGQLTGELFF; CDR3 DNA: TGTGCCAGCAGTTGGGGAGGTCAACTCACCGGGGAGCTGTTTTTT
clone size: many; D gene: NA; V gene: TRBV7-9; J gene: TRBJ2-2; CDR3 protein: CASSLPRTGELFF; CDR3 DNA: TGTGCCAGCAGCTTACCGAGGACCGGGGAGCTGTTTTTT
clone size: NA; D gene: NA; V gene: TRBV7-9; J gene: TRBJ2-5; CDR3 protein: CASSQDFGGPGETQYF; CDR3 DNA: TGCGCCAGCAGCCAAGATTTCGGCGGTCCCGGGGAGACCCAGTACTTC
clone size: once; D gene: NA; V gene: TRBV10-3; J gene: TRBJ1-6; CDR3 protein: CASGEWGGSPLHF; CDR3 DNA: TGTGCCTCGGGGGAATGGGGAGGGTCACCCCTCCACTTT
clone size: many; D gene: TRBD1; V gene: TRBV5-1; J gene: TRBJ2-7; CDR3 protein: CASSLRQGDYEQYF; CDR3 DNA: TGCGCCAGCAGCTTGCGTCAGGGGGACTACGAGCAGTACTTC
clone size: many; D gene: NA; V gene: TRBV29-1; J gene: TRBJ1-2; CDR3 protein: CSVHFRAGNDGYTF; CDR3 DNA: TGCAGCGTGCACTTTCGGGCAGGGAATGATGGCTACACCTTC
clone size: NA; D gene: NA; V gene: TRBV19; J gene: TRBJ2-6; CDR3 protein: CASSIDTGSGANVLTF; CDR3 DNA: TGTGCCAGTAGTATCGACACAGGGTCTGGGGCCAACGTCCTGACTTTC
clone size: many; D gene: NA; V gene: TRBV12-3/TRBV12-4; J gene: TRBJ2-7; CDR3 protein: CASSLSHEQYF; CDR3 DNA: TGTGCCAGCAGCTTATCCCACGAGCAGTACTTC
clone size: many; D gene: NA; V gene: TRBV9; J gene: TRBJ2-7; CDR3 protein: CASSRGTGEQYF; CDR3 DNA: TGTGCCAGCTCACGGGGAACCGGGGAGCAGTACTTC
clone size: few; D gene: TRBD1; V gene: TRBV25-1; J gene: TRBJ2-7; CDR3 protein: CASSRDRASEQYF; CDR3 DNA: TGTGCCAGCAGCCGGGACAGGGCGAGCGAGCAGTACTTC
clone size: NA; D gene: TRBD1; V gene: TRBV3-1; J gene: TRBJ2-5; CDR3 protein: CASEPQGGIETQYF; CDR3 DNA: TGTGCCAGCGAACCTCAAGGGGGCATAGAGACCCAGTACTTC
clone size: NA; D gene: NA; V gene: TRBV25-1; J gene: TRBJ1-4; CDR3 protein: CASSSPGHFNEKLFF; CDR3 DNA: TGTGCCAGCAGTTCTCCGGGACATTTTAATGAAAAACTGTTTTTT
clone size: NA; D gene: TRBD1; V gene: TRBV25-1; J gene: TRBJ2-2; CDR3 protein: CASSIWDRGTGELLF; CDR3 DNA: TGTGCCAGCAGCATATGGGACAGAGGCACCGGGGAGCTGCTTTTT
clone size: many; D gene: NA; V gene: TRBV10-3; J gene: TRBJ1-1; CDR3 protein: CAISGQVNTEAFF; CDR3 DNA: TGTGCCATCAGTGGACAGGTGAACACTGAAGCTTTCTTT
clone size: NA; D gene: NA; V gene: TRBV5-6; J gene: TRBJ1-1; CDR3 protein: CAGSLRGGRGEAFF; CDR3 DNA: TGTGCCGGCAGCTTGCGAGGGGGGCGAGGAGAAGCTTTCTTT
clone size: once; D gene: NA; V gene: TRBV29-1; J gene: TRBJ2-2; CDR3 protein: CCVEGGTGELFF; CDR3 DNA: TGCTGCGTTGAAGGGGGGACCGGGGAGCTGTTTTTT
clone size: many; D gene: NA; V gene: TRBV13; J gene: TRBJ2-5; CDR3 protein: CASSRGRDRETQYF; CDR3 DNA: TGTGCCAGCAGCCGGGGCAGGGATCGAGAGACCCAGTACTTC
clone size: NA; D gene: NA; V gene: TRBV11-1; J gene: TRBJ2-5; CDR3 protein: CASSSNGGWQLGETQYF; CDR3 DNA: TGTGCCAGCAGCTCAAACGGGGGATGGCAGCTCGGAGAGACCCAGTACTTC
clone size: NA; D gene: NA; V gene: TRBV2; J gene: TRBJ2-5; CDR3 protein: CASRLRQPQYF; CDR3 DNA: TGTGCCAGCAGACTCCGACAGCCCCAGTACTTC
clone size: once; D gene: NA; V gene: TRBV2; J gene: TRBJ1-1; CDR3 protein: CASIGSGETNTEAFF; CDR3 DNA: TGTGCCAGCATTGGGTCAGGGGAAACGAACACTGAAGCTTTCTTT
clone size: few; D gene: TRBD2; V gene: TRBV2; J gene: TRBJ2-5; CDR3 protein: CASSGISGRWETQYF; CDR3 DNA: TGTGCCAGCAGTGGAATTAGCGGGAGATGGGAGACCCAGTACTTC
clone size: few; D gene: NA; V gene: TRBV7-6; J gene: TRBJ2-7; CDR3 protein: CASSLEPGNYEQYF; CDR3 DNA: TGTGCCAGCAGCTTAGAGCCAGGGAACTACGAGCAGTACTTC
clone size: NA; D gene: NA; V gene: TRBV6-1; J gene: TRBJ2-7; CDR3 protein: CASQMGEAYEQYF; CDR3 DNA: TGTGCCAGCCAAATGGGAGAGGCCTACGAGCAGTACTTC
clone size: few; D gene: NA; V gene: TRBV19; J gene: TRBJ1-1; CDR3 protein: CASSTQGGLGTEAFF; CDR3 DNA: TGTGCCAGTAGTACCCAGGGCGGACTCGGAACTGAAGCTTTCTTT
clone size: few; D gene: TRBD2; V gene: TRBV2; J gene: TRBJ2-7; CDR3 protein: CATIRRGGYEQYF; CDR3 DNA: TGTGCCACTATACGCCGCGGGGGATACGAGCAGTACTTC
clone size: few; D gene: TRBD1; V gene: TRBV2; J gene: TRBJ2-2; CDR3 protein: CASSKDRGAGELFF; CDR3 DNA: TGTGCCAGCAGCAAAGACAGGGGGGCCGGGGAGCTGTTTTTT
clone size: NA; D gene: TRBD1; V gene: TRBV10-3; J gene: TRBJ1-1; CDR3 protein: CASSYAGQGLAEAFF; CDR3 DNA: TGTGCCAGCAGTTACGCGGGACAGGGCTTGGCTGAAGCTTTCTTT
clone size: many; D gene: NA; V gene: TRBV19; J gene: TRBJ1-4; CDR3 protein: CASATGVNEKLFF; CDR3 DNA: TGTGCCAGTGCTACGGGTGTAAATGAAAAACTGTTTTTT
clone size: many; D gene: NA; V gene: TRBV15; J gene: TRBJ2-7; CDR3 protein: CATSRDTGLPPDEQYF; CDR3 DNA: TGTGCCACCAGCAGAGATACGGGACTCCCGCCCGACGAGCAGTACTTC
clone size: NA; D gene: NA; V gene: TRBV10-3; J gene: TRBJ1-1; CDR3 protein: CAIEAGTNTEAFF; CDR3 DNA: TGTGCCATCGAGGCAGGAACGAACACTGAAGCTTTCTTT
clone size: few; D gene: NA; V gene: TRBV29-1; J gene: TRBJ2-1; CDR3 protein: CSVEPGRNEQFF; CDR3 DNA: TGCAGCGTTGAACCGGGGAGGAATGAGCAGTTCTTC
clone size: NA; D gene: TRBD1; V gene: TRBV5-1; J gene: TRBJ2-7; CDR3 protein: CASSFRQGAYEQYF; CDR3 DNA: TGCGCCAGCAGCTTTAGACAGGGGGCATACGAGCAGTACTTC
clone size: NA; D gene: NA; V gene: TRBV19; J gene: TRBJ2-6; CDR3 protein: CASSTGKSSGANVLTF; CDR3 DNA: TGTGCCAGTAGTACAGGCAAAAGCTCTGGGGCCAACGTCCTGACTTTC
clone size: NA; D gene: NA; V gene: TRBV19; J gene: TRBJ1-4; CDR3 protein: CASNPRGEGEKLFF; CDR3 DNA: TGTGCCAGTAATCCCAGGGGAGAAGGCGAAAAACTGTTTTTT
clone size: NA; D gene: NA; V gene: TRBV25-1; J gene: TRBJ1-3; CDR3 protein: CASSWPHSGNTIYF; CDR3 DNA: TGTGCCAGCAGTTGGCCCCACTCTGGAAACACCATATATTTT
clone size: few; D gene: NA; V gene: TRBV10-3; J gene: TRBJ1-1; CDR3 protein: CASSLGLINTEAFF; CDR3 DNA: TGTGCCAGCAGCCTGGGACTGATCAACACTGAAGCTTTCTTT
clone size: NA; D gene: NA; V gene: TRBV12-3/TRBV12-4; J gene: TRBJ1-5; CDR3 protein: CASNTGEVDQPQHF; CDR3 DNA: TGTGCCAGCAACACTGGGGAGGTAGATCAGCCCCAGCATTTT
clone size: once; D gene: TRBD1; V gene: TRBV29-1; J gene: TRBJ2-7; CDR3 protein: CSSASGQGDEQYF; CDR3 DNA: TGCAGCTCGGCCTCGGGACAGGGGGACGAGCAGTACTTC
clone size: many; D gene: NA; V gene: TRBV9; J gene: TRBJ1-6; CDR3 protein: CASSVEVDSPLHF; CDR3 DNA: TGTGCCAGCAGCGTAGAGGTCGATTCACCCCTCCACTTT
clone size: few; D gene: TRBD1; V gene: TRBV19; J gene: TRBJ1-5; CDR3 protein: CASSLQRQGVSNQPQHF; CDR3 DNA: TGTGCCAGTAGTCTCCAACGACAGGGGGTTAGCAATCAGCCCCAGCATTTT
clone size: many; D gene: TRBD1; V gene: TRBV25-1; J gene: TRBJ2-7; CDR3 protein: CASSWEGGALSYEQYF; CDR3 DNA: TGTGCCAGCAGTTGGGAAGGGGGCGCCCTCTCCTACGAGCAGTACTTC
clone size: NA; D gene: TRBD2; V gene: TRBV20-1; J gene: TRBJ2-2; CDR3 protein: CSARTSGGGELFF; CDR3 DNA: TGCAGTGCTAGGACTAGCGGGGGCGGGGAGCTGTTTTTT
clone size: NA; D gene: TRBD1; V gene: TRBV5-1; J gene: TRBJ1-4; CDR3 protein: CASSAGQAEGEKLFF; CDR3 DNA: TGCGCCAGCAGCGCCGGACAGGCCGAGGGTGAAAAACTGTTTTTT
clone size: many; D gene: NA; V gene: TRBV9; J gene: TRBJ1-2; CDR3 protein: CASSVEGTNIYGYTF; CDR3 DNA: TGTGCCAGCAGCGTAGAAGGCACTAATATCTATGGCTACACCTTC
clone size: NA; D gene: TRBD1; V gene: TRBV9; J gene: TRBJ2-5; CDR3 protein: CASSRSPPGQGQETQYF; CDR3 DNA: TGTGCCAGCAGCCGTTCGCCCCCGGGACAGGGGCAAGAGACCCAGTACTTC
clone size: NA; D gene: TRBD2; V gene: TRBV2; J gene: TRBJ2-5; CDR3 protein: CARRRGLRTQYF; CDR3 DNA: TGTGCTAGGAGGCGGGGGTTACGGACCCAGTACTTC
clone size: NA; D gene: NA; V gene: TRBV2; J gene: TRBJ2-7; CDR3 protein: CASQFSGAYEQYF; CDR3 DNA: TGTGCCAGCCAGTTCAGTGGCGCCTACGAGCAGTACTTC
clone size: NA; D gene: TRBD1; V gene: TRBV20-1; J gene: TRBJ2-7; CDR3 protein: CSASRGTGRVYEQYF; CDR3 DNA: TGCAGTGCTAGTCGCGGGACAGGGAGGGTTTACGAGCAGTACTTC
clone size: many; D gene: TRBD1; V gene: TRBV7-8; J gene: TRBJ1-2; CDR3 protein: CASSRRTGGDGGYTF; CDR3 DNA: TGTGCCAGCAGCCGGAGGACAGGGGGAGACGGTGGCTACACCTTC
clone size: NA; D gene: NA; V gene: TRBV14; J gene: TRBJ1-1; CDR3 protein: CASSQGAADTEAFF; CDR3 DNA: TGTGCCAGCAGCCAAGGGGCCGCGGACACTGAAGCTTTCTTT